This passage covers 5 T cell receptor beta chains from one sample sequenced in a study of cytomegalovirus exposure and HLA in healthy donors. PCR involved 60 Vbeta and 13 Jbeta primers. The data were produced by immunoSEQ multiplex PCR, yet TCRdb's version contains in-frame clones alone and is incomplete. The sample records roughly 160,000 clones, over 70% being singletons. The specimen sequenced was PBMCs. These receptors came from a man younger than 30 in good health and CMV-seropositive.

The V and J genes are TRBV19 and TRBJ2-7, with 8 bases matching TRBD1. Germline loops: CDR1 LNHDA, CDR2 SQIVND (reference sequence). J was trimmed by 2 bases and V by 6 bases; bases with no gene match: 6. The CDR3 covers 14 residues. The CDR3 protein is CASSTTGATYEQYF. CDR3 coding DNA: TGTGCCAGTAGCACGACAGGGGCCACCTACGAGCAGTACTTC.

The chain is built from TRBV4-2 and TRBJ2-7; the D gene is possibly TRBD1 (5 bases). Trimming left V 1 base short and J 2 bases short, with 9 bases between. The CDR3 spans 14 residues. The germline V gene encodes CDR1 LGHNA and CDR2 YNFKEQ. CDR3 bases: TGTGCCAGCAGCCAAGCCCCAGGGACCTACGAGCAGTACTTC. Translating it yields CASSQAPGTYEQYF.

This chain connects TRBV29-1 to TRBJ2-1; D is unclear. CDR3 length: 11 residues. The V and J ends lost 4 bases and 9 bases respectively, with 10 bases between them. Germline V gene sequence: CDR1 SQVTM, CDR2 ANQGSEA. CDR3 protein: CSVALEREQFF. The CDR3 DNA reads TGCAGCGTTGCCTTGGAGCGTGAGCAGTTCTTC.

This chain connects TRBV28 to TRBJ2-5; 10 nucleotides line up with TRBD1. After removal of 3 bases from V and 3 bases from J, the junction contained 4 bases not matched to a gene. The CDR3 loop spans 15 amino acids. Germline CDR1 and CDR2: MDHEN and SYDVKM. CDR3 nucleotides: TGTGCCAGCAGTTTCTCTGGGACAGGGGAAGAGACCCAGTACTTC. It encodes CASSFSGTGEETQYF. The variable domain in full, completed from reference TRBV28 and TRBJ2-5, reads DVKVTQSSRYLVKRTGEKVFLECVQDMDHENMFWYRQDPGLGLRLIYFSYDVKMKEKGDIPEGYSVSREKKERFSLILESASTNQTSMYLCASSFSGTGEETQYFGPGTRLLVL.

The rearrangement uses TRBV5-1 and TRBJ2-5, with 12 positions matching TRBD1. Trimming removed 5 bases from V and 5 bases from J; junction bases left unmatched: 10. Looked up from germline, CDR1 is SGHRS and CDR2 is YFSETQ. The CDR3 extends over 16 amino acids. CDR3 sequence: CASRSSGTGGWETQYF. In DNA form, the CDR3 reads TGCGCCAGCAGATCCTCCGGGACAGGGGGCTGGGAGACCCAGTACTTC. The full variable domain, its missing parts supplied by reference TRBV5-1 and TRBJ2-5, is KAGVTQTPRYLIKTRGQQVTLSCSPISGHRSVSWYQQTPGQGLQFLFEYFSETQRNKGNFPGRFSGRQFSNSRSEMNVSTLELGDSALYLCASRSSGTGGWETQYFGPGTRLLVL.